This passage covers 12 T cell receptor beta chains from one sample sequenced in a study of blood T cell repertoires in COVID-19. TCRdb keeps only in-frame clones here, not all; method: immunoSEQ multiplex PCR. The sample lists 110,000 or so clones; roughly 83% were seen once. Material: peripheral blood. Every receptor here comes from a woman aged 55-70 years with acute or convalescent COVID-19.

This clone was counted many times. The V and J genes are TRBV7-6 and TRBJ2-5; possible D gene TRBD2, 5 bases. V lost 7 bases to trimming and J lost 0 bases, with 24 bases between them. Germline CDR1 and CDR2: SGHVS and FNYEAQ. This CDR3 region has 18 residues. The CDR3, as DNA: TGTGCCAGCACCCCCTACCGGGGAGCGGCCGTGTACCAAGAGACCCAGTACTTC. Translating it yields CASTPYRGAAVYQETQYF.

The chain recombines TRBV5-1 with TRBJ2-3; 8 bases match TRBD2. Germline loops: CDR1 SGHRS, CDR2 YFSETQ. The CDR3 loop spans 16 amino acids. Trimming removed 2 bases from V and 4 bases from J; junction bases left unmatched: 9. This chain's CDR3 is CASSLLAVMPADTQYF. DNA of the CDR3: TGCGCCAGCAGCTTACTAGCGGTGATGCCGGCAGATACGCAGTATTTT.

This chain connects TRBV6-5 to TRBJ1-1; D remains ambiguous. This CDR3 contains 11 residues. V lost 10 bases and J lost 3, with 9 bases in between. CDR1 and CDR2 (germline): MNHEY, SVGAGI. The CDR3 is CATTGDTEAFF. As DNA, the CDR3 is TGTGCCACCACGGGAGACACTGAAGCTTTCTTT.

V and J are TRBV7-9 and TRBJ2-1; D may be TRBD2 (7 bases). The germline CDR1 and CDR2 sequences are SEHNR and FQNEAQ (reference sequence). Trimming took off 5 bases at V and 7 bases at J, with 18 bases between the two ends. This CDR3 spans 15 amino acids. For the CDR3, the DNA is TGTGCCAGCAGCCCAGGGGCGGGAGTTTGGAATGAGCAGTTCTTC. It translates to CASSPGAGVWNEQFF.

This clone came up a few times. V gene TRBV11-1 combines with J gene TRBJ2-7; TRBD2 might be the D (5 bases). The V end lost 3 bases, the J end lost 5 bases, and 14 bases lay between the germline ends. The CDR3 spans 14 residues. Germline V lookup: CDR1 SGHAT, CDR2 FQDESV (reference sequence). The CDR3 is CASSFPGSTNEQYF. The DNA of the CDR3 is TGTGCCAGCAGCTTCCCGGGGAGCACCAACGAGCAGTACTTC.

This rearrangement joins TRBV4-2 to TRBJ1-4; no clear D gene. The V end was cut by 1 base, the J end by 8 bases, with 14 bases between. There are 15 residues in the CDR3. Germline V gene data show CDR1 as LGHNA and CDR2 as YNFKEQ. The CDR3 bases are TGTGCCAGCAGCCAAGGGGCCTCGTCGGGAGAAAAACTGTTTTTT. Translation gives CASSQGASSGEKLFF.

This chain connects TRBV6-5 to TRBJ2-5; TRBD2 agrees at 8 bases. The CDR3 totals 14 residues. Germline CDR1 reads MNHEY; CDR2 reads SVGAGI. The trim removed 6 bases at V and 4 bases at J, leaving 7 bases unmatched. CDR3 sequence reads: CASSLVGGGETQYF. DNA of the CDR3: TGTGCCAGCAGCCTAGTCGGGGGGGGAGAGACCCAGTACTTC.

This clone was counted a few times. The chain has TRBV12-3 or TRBV12-4 and TRBJ1-2, with no clear D. Trimming removed 5 bases at V and 8 bases at J, with 15 bases between. This CDR3 contains 13 residues. DNA of the CDR3: TGTGCCAGCAGTCCCCGAGGGCTCGAGGGCTACACCTTC. It specifies CASSPRGLEGYTF.

This clone was recorded only once. The chain employs TRBV27 and TRBJ2-3; TRBD2 matches 10 bases. With V trimmed by 6 bases and J by 0 bases, 3 bases remained unmatched. The germline V gene has CDR1 MNHEY and CDR2 SMNVEV (reference sequence). The CDR3 has 15 amino acids. The CDR3 here is CASSLAGASTDTQYF. The CDR3 nucleotides are TGTGCCAGCAGCCTAGCGGGGGCTAGCACAGATACGCAGTATTTT.

This chain joins TRBV12-3 or TRBV12-4 and TRBJ1-4; D remains ambiguous. V dropped 6 bases and J dropped 7 bases, with 12 bases sitting between them. The length of the CDR3 is 13 residues. CDR3 protein: CASSRQLGEKLFF. The CDR3 bases are TGTGCCAGCAGCAGGCAGTTGGGTGAAAAACTGTTTTTT.

CDR3 DNA: TGTGCCTCCAGGACTGACACAGATACGCAGTATTTT. As protein: CASRTDTDTQYF. The chain links TRBV10-3 to TRBJ2-3, with a tentative D call TRBD2 (5 bases). This CDR3 is built from 12 residues. Germline V gene sequence: CDR1 ENHRY, CDR2 SYGVKD. Trimming cost V 11 bases and J 2 bases, with 11 bases left between them.

V is TRBV11-2 and J is TRBJ2-1; 8 bases are shared with TRBD2. The J segment lost 5 bases and the V segment lost 1 base, leaving 4 bases of the junction unmatched. Germline CDR1 and CDR2: SGHAT and FQNNGV. The CDR3 loop spans 15 amino acids. The CDR3 sequence: CASSLAGTRHNEQFF. CDR3 nucleotides: TGTGCCAGCAGCTTAGCTGGGACTAGGCACAATGAGCAGTTCTTC. Filled out from reference TRBV11-2 and TRBJ2-1, the complete variable domain reads EAGVAQSPRYKIIEKRQSVAFWCNPISGHATLYWYQQILGQGPKLLIQFQNNGVVDDSQLPKDRFSAERLKGVDSTLKIQPAKLEDSAVYLCASSLAGTRHNEQFFGPGTRLTVL.